This is a list of T cell receptor beta chains from one sample in a study of monozygotic twins with inflammatory bowel disease. After re-calling the 5' RACE reads, TCRdb lists one entry per CDR3 protein, DNA absent. This table lists 110,000 or so distinct CDR3 sequences. The sequenced sample consisted of blood. The receptor source for this set is a human donor with ulcerative colitis or Crohn's disease, or a healthy co-twin of an affected twin (not recorded which). CDR3s include the opening cysteine and the closing phenylalanine or tryptophan.

>TRBJ2-3|TRBV7-9
CASSLGAGGPNTQYF
>TRBJ1-1|TRBV20-1
CSARGQGDTGAFF
>TRBJ2-1|TRBV24-1
CATSTGYNAQFF
>TRBJ2-3|TRBV10-3
CAIRTSGSMTDTQYF
>TRBJ2-2|TRBV24-1
CATSGQLTGELFF
>TRBJ1-1|TRBV12-3/TRBV12-4
CASSPAIPGTGETEAFF
>TRBJ1-2|TRBV12-3/TRBV12-4
CASSRGRENGYTF
>TRBJ2-3|TRBV7-2
CASSTPPGGGASDTQYF
>TRBJ1-5|TRBV6-1
CARIGQDLPRSNQPQHF
>TRBJ1-2|TRBV4-3
CASSQEVRQGYGYTF
>TRBJ2-2|TRBV11-3
CASSSWTGNTGELFF
>TRBJ2-1|TRBV5-6
CASSFGVGSSGYNEQFF
>TRBJ2-5|TRBV28
CASSTTGLGETQYF
>TRBJ2-3|TRBV21-1
CASSRRLHQSDTQYF
>TRBJ2-1|TRBV7-2
CASSLSGPGGNNEQFF
>TRBJ1-1|TRBV6-2/TRBV6-3
CASSYVSGMEAFF
>TRBJ1-2|TRBV2
CAGTGRIYYGYTF
>TRBJ2-3|TRBV20-1
CSASPSGRWSTDTQYF
>TRBJ2-2|TRBV28
CASSPHSTGELSF
>TRBJ2-4|TRBV5-1
CASSGRTGYKNIQYF
>TRBJ1-1|TRBV2
CASTWGEDTEAFF
>TRBJ2-1|TRBV10-3
CAIRPSARNEQFF
>TRBJ1-1|TRBV30
CAWSVRVRDSAFF
>TRBJ1-6|TRBV11-1
CASSVGQGPSSYNSPLHF
>TRBJ2-3|TRBV20-1
CSAPAATDTQYF
>TRBJ2-2|TRBV29-1
CSVGTDLQTTGELFF
>TRBJ2-7|TRBV15
CATSRERELEQYF
>TRBJ2-3|TRBV4-3
CASSQAIGTDTQYF
>TRBJ2-7|TRBV6-2/TRBV6-3
CASSYTESPYEQYF
>TRBJ1-1|TRBV7-8
CASSLGEQDFYTEAFF
>TRBJ1-6|TRBV28
CASRTGDYNSPLHF